This T cell receptor beta chain is from a study of blood T cell repertoires in COVID-19. Study background: Acute and convalescent COVID-19 samples came from the United States, Italy and Spain. T cells, B-cell-depleted T cells, or PBMCs provided the cDNA or gDNA that served as material.

This CDR3 spans 13 amino acids. Germline-derived CDR1 and CDR2 are ENHRY and SYGVKD. V was cut by 7 bases and J by 2 bases, with 11 bases left in between. The authors' processing: By means of reference gene primer amplification, nucleated cell counts were estimated. Sequencing used immunoSEQ multiplex PCR; TCRdb keeps in-frame clones, though not all of them. That table supplies the V and J calls and clone size; D and trimming were determined from the DNA. Of over 150,000 clones in the sample, about nine tenths are singletons; the top ten hold about 1.9%. The source material was peripheral blood. The clonotype comes from a man between 18 and 35 years old who had recovered from COVID-19. The chain is built from TRBV10-3 and TRBJ1-1; D possibly corresponds to TRBD1 (5 bases). CDR3 nucleotides: TGTGCCATCAACCCAGGGTTTAACACTGAAGCTTTCTTT. Amino acid sequence: CAINPGFNTEAFF.